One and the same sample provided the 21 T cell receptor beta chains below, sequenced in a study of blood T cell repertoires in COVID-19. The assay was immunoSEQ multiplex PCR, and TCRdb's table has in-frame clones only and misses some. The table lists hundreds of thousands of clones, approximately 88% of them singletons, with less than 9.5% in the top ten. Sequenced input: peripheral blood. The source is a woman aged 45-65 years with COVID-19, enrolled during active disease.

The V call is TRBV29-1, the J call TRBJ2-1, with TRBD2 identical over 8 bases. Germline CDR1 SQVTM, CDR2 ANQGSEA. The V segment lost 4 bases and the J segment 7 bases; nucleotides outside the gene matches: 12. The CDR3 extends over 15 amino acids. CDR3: CSVALWRGGRNEQFF. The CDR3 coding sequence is TGCAGCGTTGCGCTATGGCGGGGCGGGAGGAATGAGCAGTTCTTC.

The CDR3 bases are TGTGCCAGCATCACCTTTAGCGGGAATACGCAGTATTTT. As protein: CASITFSGNTQYF. The rearrangement joins TRBV12-3 or TRBV12-4 to TRBJ2-3, with 8 positions matching TRBD2. The junction had 7 bases not matched to a gene; V was cut back by 7 bases and J by 7 bases. The CDR3 totals 13 residues.

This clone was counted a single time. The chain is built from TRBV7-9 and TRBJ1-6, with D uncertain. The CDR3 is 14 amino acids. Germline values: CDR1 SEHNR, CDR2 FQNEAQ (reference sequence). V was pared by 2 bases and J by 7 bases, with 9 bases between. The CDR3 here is CASSLLGGNSPLHF. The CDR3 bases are TGTGCCAGCAGCTTACTTGGTGGCAATTCACCCCTCCACTTT.

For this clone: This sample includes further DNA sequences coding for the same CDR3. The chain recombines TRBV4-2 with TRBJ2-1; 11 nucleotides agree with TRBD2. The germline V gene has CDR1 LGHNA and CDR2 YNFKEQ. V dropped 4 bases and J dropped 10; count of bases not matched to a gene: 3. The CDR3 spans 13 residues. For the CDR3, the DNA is TGTGCCAGCAGCCCCCGACTAGCGGGGGAGCAGTTCTTC. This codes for CASSPRLAGEQFF.

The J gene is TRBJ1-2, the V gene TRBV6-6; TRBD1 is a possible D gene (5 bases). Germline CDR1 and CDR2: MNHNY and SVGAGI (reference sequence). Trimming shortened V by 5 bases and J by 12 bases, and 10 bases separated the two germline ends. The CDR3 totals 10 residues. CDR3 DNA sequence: TGTGCCAGCAGTAGGGACTTACACACCTTC. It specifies CASSRDLHTF.

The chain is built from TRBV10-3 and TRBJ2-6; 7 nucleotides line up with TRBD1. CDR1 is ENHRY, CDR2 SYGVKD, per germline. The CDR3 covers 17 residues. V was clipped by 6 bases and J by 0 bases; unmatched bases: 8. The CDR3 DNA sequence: TGTGCCATCAGCGGACAGGACATGAACTCTGGGGCCAACGTCCTGACTTTC. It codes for CAISGQDMNSGANVLTF.

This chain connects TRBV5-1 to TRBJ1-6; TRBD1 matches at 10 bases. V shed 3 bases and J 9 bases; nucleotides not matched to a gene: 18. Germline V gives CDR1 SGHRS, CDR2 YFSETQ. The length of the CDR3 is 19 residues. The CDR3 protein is CASSSGDIWTGGGSSPLHF. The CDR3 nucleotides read TGCGCCAGCAGCTCGGGGGATATTTGGACAGGGGGAGGAAGTTCACCCCTCCACTTT.

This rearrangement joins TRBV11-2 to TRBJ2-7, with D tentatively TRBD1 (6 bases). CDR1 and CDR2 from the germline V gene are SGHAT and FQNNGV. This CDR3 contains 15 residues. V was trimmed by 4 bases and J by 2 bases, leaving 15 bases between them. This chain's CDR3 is CASSSTTTGAYEQYF. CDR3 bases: TGTGCCAGCAGCTCGACGACGACAGGAGCCTACGAGCAGTACTTC.

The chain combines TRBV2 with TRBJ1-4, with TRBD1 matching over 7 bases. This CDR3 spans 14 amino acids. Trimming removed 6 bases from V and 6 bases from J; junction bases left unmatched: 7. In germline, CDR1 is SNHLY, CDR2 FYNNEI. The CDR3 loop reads CASSEQGWDEKLFF. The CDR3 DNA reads TGTGCCAGCAGCGAACAGGGGTGGGATGAAAAACTGTTTTTT. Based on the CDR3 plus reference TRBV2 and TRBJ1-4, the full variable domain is EPEVTQTPSHQVTQMGQEVILRCVPISNHLYFYWYRQILGQKVEFLVSFYNNEISEKSEIFDDQFSVERPDGSNFTLKIRSTKLEDSAMYFCASSEQGWDEKLFFGSGTQLSVL.

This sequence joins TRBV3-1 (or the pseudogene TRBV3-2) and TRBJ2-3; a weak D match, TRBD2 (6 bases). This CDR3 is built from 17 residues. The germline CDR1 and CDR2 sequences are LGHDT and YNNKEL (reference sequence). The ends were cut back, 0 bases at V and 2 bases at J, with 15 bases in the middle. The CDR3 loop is CASSQEFGSVLTDTQYF. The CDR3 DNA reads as TGTGCCAGCAGCCAAGAATTCGGGAGCGTACTCACAGATACGCAGTATTTT.

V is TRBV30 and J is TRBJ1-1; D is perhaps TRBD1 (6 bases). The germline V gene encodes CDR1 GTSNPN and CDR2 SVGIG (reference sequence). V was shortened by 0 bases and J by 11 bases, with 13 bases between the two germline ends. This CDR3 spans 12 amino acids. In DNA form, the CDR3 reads TGTGCCTGGAGTGTCCTCGGACAGTGGGCTTTCTTT. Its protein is CAWSVLGQWAFF.

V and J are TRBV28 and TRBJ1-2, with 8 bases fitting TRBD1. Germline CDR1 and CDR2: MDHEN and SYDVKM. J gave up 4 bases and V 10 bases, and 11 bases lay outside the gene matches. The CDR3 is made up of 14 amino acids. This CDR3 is CATELEGQVYGYTF. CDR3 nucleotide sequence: TGTGCCACCGAACTCGAGGGACAGGTCTATGGCTACACCTTC.

In DNA form, the CDR3 reads TGTGCCAGCAGTGACTGGGCTTGGGGCAGTGGCTACACCTTC. It codes for CASSDWAWGSGYTF. The gene calls are TRBV6-4 and TRBJ1-2, with D perhaps matching TRBD1 (5 bases). Germline CDR1 MRHNA, CDR2 SNTAGT. The V gene lost 1 base and the J gene lost 7 bases, with 13 bases spanning the gap. The length of the CDR3 is 14 residues.

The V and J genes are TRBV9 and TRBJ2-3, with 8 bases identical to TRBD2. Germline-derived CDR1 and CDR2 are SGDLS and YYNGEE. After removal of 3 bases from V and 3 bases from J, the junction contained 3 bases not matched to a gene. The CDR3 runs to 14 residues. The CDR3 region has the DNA TGTGCCAGCAGCGACGGGGGGGCGACAGATACGCAGTATTTT. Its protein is CASSDGGATDTQYF.

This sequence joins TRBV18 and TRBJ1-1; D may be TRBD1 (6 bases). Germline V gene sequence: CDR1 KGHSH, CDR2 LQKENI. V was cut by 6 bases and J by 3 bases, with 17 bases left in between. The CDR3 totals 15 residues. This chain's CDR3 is CASSPKQGSDTEAFF. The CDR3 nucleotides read TGTGCCAGCTCGCCGAAACAGGGATCGGACACTGAAGCTTTCTTT.

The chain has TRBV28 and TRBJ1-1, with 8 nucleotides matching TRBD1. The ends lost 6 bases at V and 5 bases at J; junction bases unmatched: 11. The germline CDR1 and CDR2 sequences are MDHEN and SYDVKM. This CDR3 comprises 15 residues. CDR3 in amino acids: CASSPPTGATTEAFF. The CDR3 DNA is TGTGCCAGCAGCCCCCCGACAGGGGCGACAACTGAAGCTTTCTTT.

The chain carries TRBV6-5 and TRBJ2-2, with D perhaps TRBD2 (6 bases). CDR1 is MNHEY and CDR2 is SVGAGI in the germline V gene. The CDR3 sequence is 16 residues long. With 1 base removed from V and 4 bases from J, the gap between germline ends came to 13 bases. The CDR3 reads CASSYFNGGATGELFF. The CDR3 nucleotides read TGTGCCAGCAGTTACTTTAACGGGGGAGCCACCGGGGAGCTGTTTTTT.

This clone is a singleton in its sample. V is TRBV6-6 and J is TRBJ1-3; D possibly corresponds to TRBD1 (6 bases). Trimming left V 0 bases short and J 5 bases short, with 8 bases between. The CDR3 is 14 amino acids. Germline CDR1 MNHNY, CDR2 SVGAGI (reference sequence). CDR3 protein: CASSYSQGRNTIYF. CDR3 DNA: TGTGCCAGCAGTTACTCACAGGGTAGAAACACCATATATTTT.

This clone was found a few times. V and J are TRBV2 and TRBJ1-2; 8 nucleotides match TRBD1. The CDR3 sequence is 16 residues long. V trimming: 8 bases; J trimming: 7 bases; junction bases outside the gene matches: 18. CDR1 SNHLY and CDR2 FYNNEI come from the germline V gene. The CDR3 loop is CASAEAGGQDAGGYTF. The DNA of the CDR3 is TGTGCCAGCGCCGAGGCCGGGGGACAGGACGCGGGTGGCTACACCTTC.

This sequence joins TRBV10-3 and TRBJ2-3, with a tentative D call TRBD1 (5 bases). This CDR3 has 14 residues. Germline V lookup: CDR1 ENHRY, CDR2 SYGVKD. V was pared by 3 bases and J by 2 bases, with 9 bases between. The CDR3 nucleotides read TGTGCCATCAGTGACCCAGGGTACACAGATACGCAGTATTTT. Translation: CAISDPGYTDTQYF.

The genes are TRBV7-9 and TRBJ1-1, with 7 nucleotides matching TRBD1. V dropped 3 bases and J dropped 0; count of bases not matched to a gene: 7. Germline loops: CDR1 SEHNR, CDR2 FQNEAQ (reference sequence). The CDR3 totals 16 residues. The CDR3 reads CASSLGDRAVNTEAFF. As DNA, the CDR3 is TGTGCCAGCAGCTTGGGCGACAGGGCCGTGAACACTGAAGCTTTCTTT.